The clone carrying this T cell receptor beta chain was detected many times. Its antigen is unknown. These data come from a study of T-cell reconstitution after alpha-beta-depleted transplantation in children. Study results and caveats: Diversity and T-cell counts at one year after transplant derived mostly from new T cells. Recipient T cells and thymic progenitors that survived gave rise to the high TCRbeta diversity observed at day 60 in some patients. Expanded clones from the graft, numbering several hundred, reportedly supplied alpha-beta T cells about two months after transplant.

Preparation of the TCRbeta library involved a method that used unique molecular identifiers. TCRdb re-called the PCR reads through MiXCR, storing one row per CDR3 protein. The data hold 550,000 to 800,000 distinct CDR3 sequences, with around 14% observed a single time. Trimming at V came to 4 bases and at J to 9 bases, leaving 10 bases not matched to a gene. The CDR3 length is 15 residues. CDR1 is SGHRS and CDR2 is YFSETQ in the germline V gene. This receptor was taken from a girl aged 2 to 10 with congenital amegakaryocytic thrombocytopenia, due to receive a stem cell transplant. The V call is TRBV5-1, the J call TRBJ1-6; 7 bases agree with TRBD1. Material: PBMCs, obtained before TCRalphabeta/CD19-depleted stem cell transplant. The CDR3 reads CASSPGTDGGSPLHF. CDR3 coding DNA: TGCGCCAGCAGCCCGGGGACAGACGGAGGTTCACCCCTCCACTTT.